The 21 T cell receptor beta chains below come from one sample, sequenced in a study of cytomegalovirus exposure and HLA in healthy donors. PCR amplification relied on 60 Vbeta primers (plus 13 Jbeta primers). Sequenced by immunoSEQ multiplex PCR; TCRdb stores in-frame clones only, minus some. The sample lists 200,000 to 250,000 clones, approximately 90% seen once, with 1% in the top ten. Sequenced input: PBMCs. Receptors were obtained from a young woman in good health and CMV-seronegative.

The CDR3 nucleotides read TGTGCCACCAGCAGAGCCCCGGGACAACGATACGAGCAGTACTTC. As protein: CATSRAPGQRYEQYF. The chain recombines TRBV15 with TRBJ2-7; possible D gene TRBD1, 6 bases. Germline V gene sequence: CDR1 LNHNV, CDR2 YYDKDF (reference sequence). The V gene lost 1 base and the J gene lost 4 bases, with 14 bases spanning the gap. There are 15 residues in the CDR3. Based on the CDR3 plus reference TRBV15 and TRBJ2-7, the full variable domain is DAMVIQNPRYQVTQFGKPVTLSCSQTLNHNVMYWYQQKSSQAPKLLFHYYDKDFNNEADTPDNFQSRRPNTSFCFLDIRSPGLGDTAMYLCATSRAPGQRYEQYFGPGTRLTVT.

This clone was seen only once. The chain employs TRBV11-2 and TRBJ2-5; D remains unclear. The CDR3 sequence is 15 residues long. V dropped 6 bases and J dropped 2 bases, with 16 bases sitting between them. The germline CDR1 and CDR2 sequences are SGHAT and FQNNGV. The CDR3 is CASSYIRRKQETQYF. CDR3 coding DNA: TGTGCCAGCAGTTATATCAGGCGCAAACAAGAGACCCAGTACTTC.

This clone appeared once. The chain is built from TRBV19 and TRBJ1-2; 8 bases match TRBD1. The CDR3 is made up of 14 amino acids. Trimming took 5 bases from V and 7 from J; bases not matched to a gene: 9. The germline V gene encodes CDR1 LNHDA and CDR2 SQIVND (reference sequence). The CDR3 DNA reads TGTGCCAGTAGTGCGGACAGGGCGCCGCGTGGCTACACCTTC. It yields the protein CASSADRAPRGYTF.

The chain is built from TRBV5-4 and TRBJ1-4; TRBD1 aligns across 11 bases. This CDR3 contains 15 residues. Per the germline V gene, CDR1 is SGHNT and CDR2 is YYREEE (reference sequence). Trimming removed 4 bases from V and 8 bases from J; junction bases left unmatched: 7. CDR3 coding DNA: TGTGCCAGCAGCCCGGGGACAGGGGGGGACGAAAAACTGTTTTTT. Its translation: CASSPGTGGDEKLFF. Using reference TRBV5-4 and TRBJ1-4 for the parts outside the CDR3, the full variable domain is ETGVTQSPTHLIKTRGQQVTLRCSSQSGHNTVSWYQQALGQGPQFIFQYYREEENGRGNFPPRFSGLQFPNYSSELNVNALELDDSALYLCASSPGTGGDEKLFFGSGTQLSVL.

This chain uses TRBV4-1 with TRBJ1-1; no reliable D call. V was shortened by 4 bases and J by 7 bases, with 13 bases between the two germline ends. Germline CDR1 reads MGHRA; CDR2 reads YSYEKL. There are 13 residues in the CDR3. CDR3 in amino acids: CASSPSYYGEAFF. The CDR3 nucleotides are TGCGCCAGCAGCCCCTCCTATTATGGTGAAGCTTTCTTT.

This clone occurred once. This chain connects TRBV5-1 to TRBJ1-1; D possibly corresponds to TRBD1 (5 bases). Germline V gene lookup returns CDR1 SGHRS and CDR2 YFSETQ. V lost 6 bases, J lost 3 bases, and 12 bases lay in between. The CDR3 is 13 amino acids. The CDR3 region has the DNA TGCGCCAGCACGAGTAAAGGGGACACTGAAGCTTTCTTT. It encodes CASTSKGDTEAFF.

This chain connects TRBV20-1 to TRBJ2-2; TRBD1 is a possible D gene (6 bases). Trimming removed 4 bases at V and 10 bases at J, with 10 bases between. The germline V gene has CDR1 DFQATT and CDR2 SNEGSKA (reference sequence). The length of the CDR3 is 11 residues. CDR3 in DNA: TGCAGTGCTAAAGGGGGAGTGGAGCTGTTTTTT. This codes for CSAKGGVELFF.

This sequence joins TRBV6-6 and TRBJ2-1; TRBD1 might be the D (6 bases). Trimming pared 0 bases from V and 15 bases from J, leaving 15 bases between. Germline loops: CDR1 MNHNY, CDR2 SVGAGI (reference sequence). This CDR3 spans 13 amino acids. The CDR3 DNA reads as TGTGCCAGCAGTTACTCGATAACAGGGTTTGGGTTCTTC. This codes for CASSYSITGFGFF.

The chain combines TRBV7-2 with TRBJ1-2; 9 nucleotides line up with TRBD1. CDR3 length: 15 residues. Unmatched junction bases numbered 5, after V lost 5 bases and J lost 1 base. CDR1 is SGHTA and CDR2 is FQGNSA in the germline V gene. The DNA for the CDR3 is TGTGCCAGCAGCGGGGACAGGGCATATAACTATGGCTACACCTTC. It yields the protein CASSGDRAYNYGYTF.

The chain carries TRBV11-2 and TRBJ2-2, with D perhaps TRBD1 (5 bases). The CDR3 extends over 15 amino acids. Germline CDR1 is SGHAT and CDR2 is FQNNGV. Trimming shortened V by 1 base and J by 2 bases, and 8 bases separated the two germline ends. Here the CDR3 reads CASSLVQANTGELFF. In nucleotides, the CDR3 is TGTGCCAGCAGCTTAGTACAGGCAAACACCGGGGAGCTGTTTTTT.

This chain links TRBV7-9 with TRBJ2-3, with 8 bases aligning to TRBD2. This CDR3 region has 15 residues. V shed 5 bases and J 1 base; nucleotides not matched to a gene: 5. CDR1 and CDR2 (germline): SEHNR, FQNEAQ (reference sequence). CDR3 coding DNA: TGTGCCAGCAGCGCCCGTAGCGGGGGCACAGATACGCAGTATTTT. It specifies CASSARSGGTDTQYF.

V usage is TRBV19 and J usage is TRBJ1-5, with D hard to call. Trimming shortened V by 6 bases and J by 5 bases, and 11 bases separated the two germline ends. The germline V gene has CDR1 LNHDA and CDR2 SQIVND (reference sequence). This CDR3 is built from 13 residues. The CDR3 loop is CASSPGMHQPQHF. Here the CDR3 DNA reads TGTGCCAGTAGCCCCGGGATGCATCAGCCCCAGCATTTT.

The chain is built from TRBV7-8 and TRBJ2-3, with 9 nucleotides matching TRBD1. Per germline, CDR1 SGHVS and CDR2 FQNEAQ. The CDR3 contains 14 residues. J gave up 2 bases and V 5 bases, and 2 bases lay outside the gene matches. CDR3 sequence: CASSGDRDTDTQYF. CDR3 DNA: TGTGCCAGCAGCGGGGACAGGGACACAGATACGCAGTATTTT.

The chain links TRBV19 to TRBJ1-5, with D possibly matching TRBD1 (6 bases). Trimming left V 7 bases short and J 7 bases short, with 20 bases between. Germline V CDR1 and CDR2: LNHDA, SQIVND (reference sequence). The CDR3 has 15 amino acids. The DNA of the CDR3 is TGTGCCAGTAAACAGAGGACAGAAGCAGCCCAGCCCCAGCATTTT. It codes for CASKQRTEAAQPQHF.

The chain employs TRBV15 and TRBJ1-4; a possible D gene is TRBD1 (5 bases). The germline V gene has CDR1 LNHNV and CDR2 YYDKDF (reference sequence). The length of the CDR3 is 17 residues. The V end lost 0 bases, the J end lost 8 bases, and 19 bases lay between the germline ends. The CDR3 coding sequence is TGTGCCACCAGCAGAGATCCCGTGTTTGGGGCCGCGGAAAAACTGTTTTTT. The encoded protein is CATSRDPVFGAAEKLFF.

The J gene is TRBJ2-1, the V gene TRBV9, with D possibly TRBD1 on 5 matching bases. CDR3 length: 14 residues. V dropped 4 bases and J dropped 6 bases, with 14 bases sitting between them. The germline gives CDR1 SGDLS, CDR2 YYNGEE. The CDR3 region is CASSPQGASNEQFF. The CDR3 DNA reads as TGTGCCAGCAGCCCCCAAGGGGCCTCCAATGAGCAGTTCTTC.

The chain carries TRBV19 and TRBJ1-2; perhaps TRBD1 as D (6 bases). Per the germline V gene, CDR1 is LNHDA and CDR2 is SQIVND (reference sequence). The length of the CDR3 is 15 residues. The germline V and J ends were trimmed by 1 base and 7 bases, with 16 bases remaining between them. In DNA form, the CDR3 reads TGTGCCAGTAGTATAGTGGCGGGGGCGCGGGGTGGCTACACCTTC. This translates into CASSIVAGARGGYTF.

The chain is built from TRBV6-5 and TRBJ1-1; 10 positions agree with TRBD1. The CDR3 is made up of 14 amino acids. Trimming cost V 6 bases and J 7 bases; bases outside gene matches: 8. Germline assignment: CDR1 MNHEY and CDR2 SVGAGI. In DNA form, the CDR3 reads TGTGCCAGCAGCCTTATCGACAGGGGGCTTGAAGCTTTCTTT. This encodes CASSLIDRGLEAFF.

The rearrangement links TRBV29-1 to TRBJ2-3, with 13 bases lining up with TRBD2. The V gene's germline CDR1 is SQVTM and CDR2 ANQGSEA. There are 15 residues in the CDR3. Trimming at V came to 7 bases and at J to 4 bases, leaving 8 bases not matched to a gene. The chain's CDR3 is CSATSGRAGADTQYF. CDR3 coding DNA: TGCAGCGCTACTAGCGGGAGGGCCGGGGCAGATACGCAGTATTTT.

This sequence joins TRBV19 and TRBJ2-3; 11 bases match TRBD2. This CDR3 spans 16 amino acids. Germline-derived CDR1 and CDR2 are LNHDA and SQIVND (reference sequence). Trimming took 5 bases from V and 0 from J; bases not matched to a gene: 4. CDR3 nucleotide sequence: TGTGCCAGTAGTCCGGGACTAGCGGCTAGCACAGATACGCAGTATTTT. Translating it yields CASSPGLAASTDTQYF.

The chain carries TRBV11-2 and TRBJ2-5, with 11 nucleotides matching TRBD2. Trimming took 1 base from V and 2 from J; bases not matched to a gene: 9. The CDR3 extends over 18 amino acids. Germline-derived CDR1 and CDR2 are SGHAT and FQNNGV. The CDR3 nucleotides read TGTGCCAGCAGCTTAGCTGGCCTAGCGGGGGGAAAACAAGAGACCCAGTACTTC. It encodes CASSLAGLAGGKQETQYF.